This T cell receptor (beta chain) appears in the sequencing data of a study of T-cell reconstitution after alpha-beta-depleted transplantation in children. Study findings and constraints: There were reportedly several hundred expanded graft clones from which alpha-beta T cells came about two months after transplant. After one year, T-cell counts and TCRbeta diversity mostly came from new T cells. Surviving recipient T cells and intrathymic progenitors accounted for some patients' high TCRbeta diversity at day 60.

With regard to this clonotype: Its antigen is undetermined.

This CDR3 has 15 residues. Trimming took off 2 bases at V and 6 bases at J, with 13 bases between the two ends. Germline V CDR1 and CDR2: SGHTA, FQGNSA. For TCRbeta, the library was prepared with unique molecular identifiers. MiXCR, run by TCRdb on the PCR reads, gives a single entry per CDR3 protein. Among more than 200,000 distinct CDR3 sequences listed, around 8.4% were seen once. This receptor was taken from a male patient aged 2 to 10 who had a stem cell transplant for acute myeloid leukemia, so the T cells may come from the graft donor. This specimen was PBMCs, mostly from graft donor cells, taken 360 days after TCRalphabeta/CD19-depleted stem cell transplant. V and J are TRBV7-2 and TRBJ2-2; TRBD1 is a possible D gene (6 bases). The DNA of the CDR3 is TGTGCCAGCAGCTTATTGACAGGAGTGGCCGGGGAGCTGTTTTTT. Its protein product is CASSLLTGVAGELFF.